This T cell receptor beta chain was recorded in a study of blood T cell repertoires in COVID-19. The CDR3 spans 12 residues. The germline CDR1 and CDR2 sequences are KGHDR and SFDVKD. V lost 8 bases to trimming and J lost 3 bases, with 6 bases between them. The protocol was immunoSEQ multiplex PCR, while the TCRdb copy is restricted to in-frame clones and leaves out a portion. The sample has over 150,000 clones, about 85% seen once; the top ten hold about 0.95%. The chain joins TRBV24-1 to TRBJ2-2, with unresolved D. This receptor was obtained from a middle-aged man with acute or convalescent COVID-19. The material sequenced was peripheral blood. This chain's CDR3 is CATTGDTGELFF. The CDR3 bases are TGTGCCACCACAGGTGACACCGGGGAGCTGTTTTTT.